Included here is one TCR beta chain sequence, with context. Sequencing used immunoSEQ multiplex PCR; TCRdb keeps in-frame clones, though not all of them. This sample has 200,000 to 300,000 clones, with roughly 84% found just once. These data originate in a study of blood T cell repertoires in COVID-19. The sample was peripheral blood. This TCR came from a man between 60 and 70 years old with acute or convalescent COVID-19.

The CDR3 reads CASSLVEPGYTF. The CDR3 region has the DNA TGTGCCAGCAGCTTGGTGGAGCCGGGCTACACCTTC. The gene calls are TRBV7-9 and TRBJ1-2; no clear D. Germline V gene lookup returns CDR1 SEHNR and CDR2 FQNEAQ (reference sequence). The germline V and J ends were trimmed by 3 bases and 8 bases, with 10 bases remaining between them. The CDR3 loop spans 12 amino acids.